The entry below gives a single T cell receptor (beta chain) sequence along with its context. The data are from a study of T cell responses to AZD1222 COVID-19 vaccine. Germline V CDR1 and CDR2: SNHLY, FYNNEI. V was cut by 3 bases and J by 4 bases, with 1 base left in between. This CDR3 has 11 amino acids. The repertoire was sequenced with immunoSEQ multiplex PCR; TCRdb's copy has only in-frame clones and lacks some. The sample lists under 95,000 clones, 70% to 90% occurring once. This chain joins TRBV2 and TRBJ2-1; no clear D gene. This receptor was identified in an adult who received the AZD1222 COVID-19 vaccine. The sequences come from peripheral blood, collected 28 days after the second AZD1222 dose. The CDR3 DNA sequence: TGTGCCAGCAGTGAGTACAATGAGCAGTTCTTC. Translating it yields CASSEYNEQFF.